This T cell receptor (beta chain) was observed in a study of cytomegalovirus exposure and HLA in healthy donors. Findings and limits, study-wide: Among TCR beta chains, those listed as cytomegalovirus-associated numbered approximately 150. Confirmation was obtained in vitro that three CMV-associated chains are specific for CMV antigens. Published work reported that the classifier diagnosed cytomegalovirus status with high specificity and sensitivity.

Of note for this clone: Its antigen is not known.

Among the 110 or so subjects of the validation cohort, separate from the approximately 700-subject first cohort, were the donors. TCRdb's table, derived via immunoSEQ multiplex PCR, lists solely in-frame clones and lacks some. This sample has about 250,000 clones, with roughly 87% found just once. The CDR3 runs to 15 residues. The germline V gene encodes CDR1 SGHAT and CDR2 FQNNGV. Trimming removed 4 bases from V and 7 bases from J, with 19 bases in between. The genes are TRBV11-2 and TRBJ1-2; possible D gene TRBD1, 5 bases. The origin of this receptor is a man aged 18 to 30 in good health and CMV-seropositive. Sequenced: PBMCs. In nucleotides, the CDR3 is TGTGCCAGCAGCTCCCTTCGCGGGGGACTTGGTGGCTACACCTTC. Protein product: CASSSLRGGLGGYTF.